The entry that follows covers one T cell receptor (beta chain) sequence. The data originate from a study of technical replicates of blood from a handful of donors. V was pared by 4 bases and J by 2 bases, with 5 bases of the junction left unmatched. The CDR3 runs to 16 residues. Per the germline V gene, CDR1 is SGHNT and CDR2 is YYREEE (reference sequence). This table comes from immunoSEQ multiplex PCR, and its TCRdb copy is limited to in-frame clones, with some not included. Counted here are more than 90,000 clones, 90% to 96% occurring once; the ten biggest clones make up about 0.38%. This receptor was taken from a human donor in good health. Sequencing input: T cells isolated from PBMCs. The gene calls are TRBV5-4 and TRBJ2-2; TRBD1 agrees at 10 bases. The CDR3 DNA follows: TGTGCCAGCAGCAAGACAGGGGGCGGAAACACCGGGGAGCTGTTTTTT. This gives the protein CASSKTGGGNTGELFF.